This T cell receptor (beta chain) was sequenced for a study of blood T cell repertoires in COVID-19. Study-wide context: Some COVID-19 samples were acute and others convalescent; all came from the United States, Italy and Spain. PBMCs, B-cell-depleted T cells, or T cells were the source of the cDNA or gDNA that made up the material.

This clone appeared once. Per germline, CDR1 LGHDT and CDR2 YNNKEL (reference sequence). V was pared by 1 base and J by 3 bases, with 6 bases between. The CDR3 runs 13 residues. In the source study's methods: Researchers report that nucleated cell counts were estimated from reference gene primer amplification. Method: immunoSEQ multiplex PCR; TCRdb's copy keeps in-frame clones and lacks some. V and J calls and clone size are those listed in that table; D and trimming were worked out from the DNA. The sample yields 95,000 to 150,000 clones, roughly 85% seen once. Sequencing was performed on peripheral blood. The chain recombines TRBV3-1 (or the pseudogene TRBV3-2) with TRBJ1-1; D unclear. This TCR was recovered from a woman aged 80 or older with acute or convalescent COVID-19. The DNA for the CDR3 is TGTGCCAGCAGCCAAGTAATAGACACTGAAGCTTTCTTT. Protein product: CASSQVIDTEAFF.